What follows are 22 T cell receptor beta chains derived from one specimen sequenced in a study of beta chain features in type 1 diabetes. The study reverse transcribed the entire isolated RNA, so it sequenced expressed TCRB transcripts. Profiled with immunoSEQ multiplex PCR; TCRdb holds only in-frame clones, not every one. The sample lists about 620,000 clones; roughly 15% were seen once. The sequenced material came from naive CD4+ T cells from blood. Every receptor here comes from a man aged 18 to 30 in good health.

The chain is built from TRBV6-7 and TRBJ1-1, with 7 bases matching TRBD1. TRBV6-7 is identified as an open reading frame with a role that is uncertain. The CDR3 has 17 amino acids. V dropped 6 bases and J dropped 1; count of bases not matched to a gene: 14. The DNA for the CDR3 is TGTGCCAGCAGCCTGCAGGGGGAGGTGGGACAGAACACTGAAGCTTTCTTT. Amino acid sequence: CASSLQGEVGQNTEAFF.

The J gene is TRBJ1-2, the V gene TRBV15; D gene ambiguous. V was trimmed by 5 bases and J by 8 bases, leaving 27 bases between them. The CDR3 consists of 17 residues. Germline assignment: CDR1 LNHNV and CDR2 YYDKDF (reference sequence). The CDR3 nucleotides read TGTGCCACCAGCCGAGGGTTAGGCGGACTCGATAACTGGGGCTACACCTTC. Translation gives CATSRGLGGLDNWGYTF.

This clone was observed a handful of times. The chain carries TRBV7-3 and TRBJ1-1; D remains unclear. The CDR3 runs 14 residues. Germline V CDR1 and CDR2: SGHTA, FQGTGA. Deletions cut 5 bases from V and 0 bases from J, with 10 bases between. The CDR3 sequence: CASSRTGLNTEAFF. The CDR3 DNA reads TGTGCCAGCAGCCGGACGGGCCTGAACACTGAAGCTTTCTTT.

The genes are TRBV25-1 and TRBJ1-2; 7 nucleotides line up with TRBD1. The junction had 4 bases not matched to a gene; V was cut back by 1 base and J by 2 bases. CDR3 length: 15 amino acids. Germline V gives CDR1 MGHDK, CDR2 SYGVNS. CDR3 in DNA: TGTGCCAGCAGTGAATTGGGACAGAAAAACTATGGCTACACCTTC. Translation: CASSELGQKNYGYTF.

This clone was seen a handful of times. The gene calls are TRBV10-3 and TRBJ1-6, with D unresolved. Germline V lookup: CDR1 ENHRY, CDR2 SYGVKD. The CDR3 length is 15 residues. Trimming stripped 3 bases from V and 4 bases from J, with 10 bases between. Here the CDR3 DNA reads TGTGCCATCAGTGAAGCGGCAGGATATAATTCACCCCTCCACTTT. Translating gives CAISEAAGYNSPLHF.

This chain uses TRBV7-9 with TRBJ2-7; 8 bases are shared with TRBD1. Germline V gene sequence: CDR1 SEHNR, CDR2 FQNEAQ (reference sequence). V lost 5 bases and J lost 3; bases outside the gene matches: 12. The length of the CDR3 is 16 residues. The CDR3 loop is CASSLEYDRGVYEQYF. CDR3 DNA: TGTGCCAGCAGCCTAGAGTATGACAGGGGCGTCTACGAGCAGTACTTC.

CDR3 DNA: TGCAGCGCCGGAAGCAGGTCCGTCTACGAGCAGTACTTC. This gives the protein CSAGSRSVYEQYF. The rearrangement joins TRBV29-1 to TRBJ2-5; no firm D call. The J call is in doubt because the DNA end fits TRBJ2-7 better. Germline CDR1 reads SQVTM; CDR2 reads ANQGSEA. The CDR3 has 13 amino acids.

This sequence joins TRBV11-3 and TRBJ2-2, with 9 positions matching TRBD1. Germline values: CDR1 SGHNT, CDR2 YENEEA. V trimming: 5 bases; J trimming: 8 bases; junction bases outside the gene matches: 9. The CDR3 sequence is 15 residues long. The CDR3 spells CASSRGTGNHGELFF. In nucleotides, the CDR3 is TGTGCCAGCAGCCGGGGGACAGGGAACCATGGGGAGCTGTTTTTT.

The V and J genes are TRBV5-1 and TRBJ2-3; a weak D match, TRBD2 (5 bases). The CDR3 loop spans 16 amino acids. Per the germline V gene, CDR1 is SGHRS and CDR2 is YFSETQ. V lost 0 bases to trimming and J lost 0 bases, with 11 bases between them. In DNA form, the CDR3 reads TGCGCCAGCAGCTTGGCGGGGTTTGAGAGCACAGATACGCAGTATTTT. It specifies CASSLAGFESTDTQYF.

This clone was seen only a few times. This sample also contains other DNA sequences that code for the same CDR3. This rearrangement joins TRBV6-5 to TRBJ2-2; 7 bases are shared with TRBD1. CDR3 size: 15 residues. The germline V gene encodes CDR1 MNHEY and CDR2 SVGAGI. The ends lost 6 bases at V and 0 bases at J; junction bases unmatched: 4. The CDR3 coding sequence is TGTGCCAGCAGACCCACAGGGGCGAACACCGGGGAGCTGTTTTTT. As protein: CASRPTGANTGELFF.

In its sample, this clone was seen a few times. The chain couples TRBV20-1 to TRBJ2-7; TRBD1 aligns across 7 bases. V lost 2 bases, J lost 9 bases, and 4 bases stayed unmatched. Germline V CDR1 and CDR2: DFQATT, SNEGSKA (reference sequence). This CDR3 has 11 residues. The CDR3 loop reads CSARRPGGQYF. CDR3 nucleotide sequence: TGCAGTGCTAGACGGCCAGGGGGGCAGTACTTC.

This clone was seen only a few times. The rearrangement joins TRBV2 to TRBJ1-2; D gene unclear. V dropped 6 bases and J dropped 5 bases, with 7 bases sitting between them. Per germline, CDR1 SNHLY and CDR2 FYNNEI. This CDR3 spans 11 amino acids. CDR3 loop: CASRVGYGYTF. The CDR3 coding sequence is TGTGCCAGCAGAGTAGGGTATGGCTACACCTTC.

The chain couples TRBV9 to TRBJ2-5, with D possibly called TRBD1 or TRBD2 (5 bases each). CDR1 and CDR2 (germline): SGDLS, YYNGEE. The CDR3 is 12 residues long. The germline V and J ends were trimmed by 3 bases and 4 bases, with 7 bases remaining between them. The CDR3 DNA sequence: TGTGCCAGCAGCGCAGGGACAGAGACCCAGTACTTC. It translates to CASSAGTETQYF. Full variable domain (remainder filled in from reference TRBV9 and TRBJ2-5): DSGVTQTPKHLITATGQRVTLRCSPRSGDLSVYWYQQSLDQGLQFLIQYYNGEERAKGNILERFSAQQFPDLHSELNLSSLELGDSALYFCASSAGTETQYFGPGTRLLVL.

V is TRBV5-1 and J is TRBJ2-4, with D possibly being TRBD1 (5 bases). The CDR3 consists of 14 residues. V lost 2 bases, J lost 6 bases, and 12 bases lay in between. The V gene's germline CDR1 is SGHRS and CDR2 YFSETQ. The CDR3 spells CASSLGDPGNIQYF. CDR3 DNA sequence: TGCGCCAGCAGCTTAGGGGATCCGGGAAACATTCAGTACTTC.

CDR3 region: CASTGSGIVGNEQFF. DNA for the CDR3: TGCGCCAGCACCGGAAGCGGGATCGTCGGCAATGAGCAGTTCTTC. The rearrangement joins TRBV5-1 to TRBJ2-1; 7 bases align to TRBD2. With V trimmed by 6 bases and J by 6 bases, 12 bases remained unmatched. Per germline, CDR1 SGHRS and CDR2 YFSETQ. The CDR3 has 15 amino acids.

This clone has just a few counts. The rearrangement joins TRBV7-9 to TRBJ1-1, with D possibly being TRBD1 (6 bases). The germline gives CDR1 SEHNR, CDR2 FQNEAQ (reference sequence). V dropped 2 bases and J dropped 4 bases, with 20 bases sitting between them. CDR3 length: 17 residues. Written as DNA, the CDR3 is TGTGCCAGCAGCTTACCTACAAGCCTGGGGGGCGGCACTGAAGCTTTCTTT. As protein: CASSLPTSLGGGTEAFF.

This clone was counted between two and nine times. This sample also contains other DNA sequences that code for the same CDR3. The rearrangement joins TRBV5-1 to TRBJ2-1; 11 bases line up with TRBD2. Germline lookup yields CDR1 SGHRS and CDR2 YFSETQ. This CDR3 is built from 15 residues. V lost 4 bases and J lost 4; bases outside the gene matches: 4. CDR3 nucleotides: TGCGCCAGCAGCCCGGGGACTAGCGGATACAATGAGCAGTTCTTC. Its protein product is CASSPGTSGYNEQFF.

This clone appeared a few times. Here the CDR3 DNA reads TGTGCCAGCAGCGCGAACACTGAAGCTTTCTTT. Amino acids: CASSANTEAFF. This chain uses TRBV7-9 with TRBJ1-1; D is uncertain. Germline CDR1 is SEHNR and CDR2 is FQNEAQ (reference sequence). There are 11 residues in the CDR3. V dropped 5 bases and J dropped 1 base, with 2 bases sitting between them.

The V and J genes are TRBV11-1 and TRBJ2-1; 10 bases match TRBD1. V trimming: 9 bases; J trimming: 8 bases; junction bases outside the gene matches: 10. This CDR3 has 14 residues. Germline CDR1 is SGHAT and CDR2 is FQDESV (reference sequence). Written as DNA, the CDR3 is TGTGCCAGTATGGGACAGGGGACGTCTTATGAGCAGTTCTTC. Translating it yields CASMGQGTSYEQFF.

The chain links TRBV28 to TRBJ2-3, with 7 bases aligning to TRBD1. The CDR3 spans 14 residues. V was pared by 5 bases and J by 2 bases, with 4 bases of the junction left unmatched. Germline CDR1 MDHEN, CDR2 SYDVKM. CDR3 nucleotides: TGTGCCAGCAGTATACAGGGGTACACAGATACGCAGTATTTT. Translated: CASSIQGYTDTQYF.

V is TRBV7-2 and J is TRBJ1-2; TRBD1 matches 8 bases. CDR1 is SGHTA and CDR2 is FQGNSA in the germline V gene. V lost 1 base and J lost 6; bases outside the gene matches: 13. CDR3 length: 17 amino acids. The CDR3 loop reads CASSLVYRGRILHGYTF. DNA for the CDR3: TGTGCCAGCAGCTTAGTTTACAGGGGGAGAATACTTCATGGCTACACCTTC.

The chain couples TRBV30 to TRBJ2-7, with D perhaps matching TRBD1 (5 bases). This CDR3 comprises 12 residues. In germline, CDR1 is GTSNPN, CDR2 SVGIG (reference sequence). The V gene lost 3 bases and the J gene lost 3 bases, with 9 bases spanning the gap. The CDR3 region has the DNA TGTGCCTGGAGACCCCAGGGCTACGAGCAGTACTTC. Encoded protein: CAWRPQGYEQYF.